This is a list of T cell receptor beta chains from one sample in a study of cytomegalovirus exposure and HLA in healthy donors. Generated by immunoSEQ multiplex PCR, the TCRdb table keeps only in-frame clones and is missing some. This table has about 85,000 clones, approximately 80% appearing once. Sequencing was performed on PBMCs. The receptors were gathered from a man aged 50 to 59 in good health and CMV-seropositive. Both conserved end residues are part of each CDR3. Each record gives: V gene, clone size, D gene, J gene, CDR3 DNA, CDR3 protein. D genes are given only for firm matches. For some rows the clone size is stated as once, few or many, or as a class when expanded; others skip it.

v_call: TRBV7-2
clone_size: .
d_call: .
j_call: TRBJ1-2
cdr3_nt: TGTGCCAGCAGCTTCGTAAGCCAGGGGAACTATGGCTACACCTTC
cdr3_aa: CASSFVSQGNYGYTF

v_call: TRBV5-6
clone_size: .
d_call: TRBD2
j_call: TRBJ2-1
cdr3_nt: TGTGCCAGCAGCCTCCCTGAGGGGAGGGAGTTCTTC
cdr3_aa: CASSLPEGREFF

v_call: TRBV6-1
clone_size: .
d_call: .
j_call: TRBJ2-7
cdr3_nt: TGTGCCAGCAGTTTAGCGGATCCTAGAAGGTACGAGCAGTACTTC
cdr3_aa: CASSLADPRRYEQYF

v_call: TRBV19
clone_size: .
d_call: .
j_call: TRBJ2-5
cdr3_nt: TGTGCCAGTAGGCCCCGGGACAACCAAGAGACCCAGTACTTC
cdr3_aa: CASRPRDNQETQYF

v_call: TRBV11-2
clone_size: .
d_call: TRBD1
j_call: TRBJ2-7
cdr3_nt: TGTGCCAGCAGCGCCCGACAGGGGCCGGTCACCTACGAGCAGTACTTC
cdr3_aa: CASSARQGPVTYEQYF

v_call: TRBV7-2
clone_size: .
d_call: TRBD2
j_call: TRBJ2-3
cdr3_nt: TGTGCCAGCAGCTCCCGCCAAGCGGGGAATACGCAGTATTTT
cdr3_aa: CASSSRQAGNTQYF

v_call: TRBV27
clone_size: .
d_call: TRBD2
j_call: TRBJ2-7
cdr3_nt: TGTGCCAGCAGTTTCCTAGCGGGAACTACCTACGAGCAGTACTTC
cdr3_aa: CASSFLAGTTYEQYF

v_call: TRBV7-9
clone_size: once
d_call: .
j_call: TRBJ2-5
cdr3_nt: TGTGCCAGCAGTCACCCTCCTAGACCATTCCAAGAGACCCAGTACTTC
cdr3_aa: CASSHPPRPFQETQYF

v_call: TRBV7-2
clone_size: .
d_call: .
j_call: TRBJ2-3
cdr3_nt: TGTGCCAGCAGCTTAAGGCCAGGGGGGGATACGCAGTATTTT
cdr3_aa: CASSLRPGGDTQYF

v_call: TRBV11-2
clone_size: .
d_call: .
j_call: TRBJ2-1
cdr3_nt: TGTGCCAGCAGCCTCGGTGGAGGGGTACGACTATACAATGAGCAGTTCTTC
cdr3_aa: CASSLGGGVRLYNEQFF

v_call: TRBV21-1
clone_size: .
d_call: .
j_call: TRBJ2-7
cdr3_nt: TGTGCCTGCCAGGGATACGAGCAGTACTTC
cdr3_aa: CACQGYEQYF

v_call: TRBV6-4
clone_size: .
d_call: .
j_call: TRBJ2-3
cdr3_nt: TGTGCCAGCAGTCCGGACAGAGCTAGCACAGATACGCAGTATTTT
cdr3_aa: CASSPDRASTDTQYF

v_call: TRBV12-5
clone_size: .
d_call: TRBD2
j_call: TRBJ2-3
cdr3_nt: TGTGCTAGTGGTCCAACAGCGGGAGGGACAGATACGCAGTATTTT
cdr3_aa: CASGPTAGGTDTQYF

v_call: TRBV5-1
clone_size: once
d_call: TRBD2
j_call: TRBJ2-7
cdr3_nt: TGCGCCAGCAGCTCGCCGGGACTAGCGGGAGCCTCGACCTACGAGCAGTACTTC
cdr3_aa: CASSSPGLAGASTYEQYF

v_call: TRBV7-3
clone_size: .
d_call: TRBD2
j_call: TRBJ2-1
cdr3_nt: TGTGCCAGCAGACGGGGGAGCGGGAGGGACGATGAGCAGTTCTTC
cdr3_aa: CASRRGSGRDDEQFF

v_call: TRBV4-3
clone_size: .
d_call: TRBD2
j_call: TRBJ2-2
cdr3_nt: TGCGCCAGCAGCGCCCGCGGGACTAGCATTAACACCGGGGAGCTGTTTTTT
cdr3_aa: CASSARGTSINTGELFF

v_call: TRBV7-6
clone_size: .
d_call: .
j_call: TRBJ1-5
cdr3_nt: TGTGCCAGCAGCTTAGTGGCAGGGCAGCAGCCCCAGCATTTT
cdr3_aa: CASSLVAGQQPQHF

v_call: TRBV19
clone_size: .
d_call: TRBD2
j_call: TRBJ2-1
cdr3_nt: TGTGCCAGTAGCCAGCGGGAGTTCAATGAGCAGTTCTTC
cdr3_aa: CASSQREFNEQFF

v_call: TRBV5-4
clone_size: .
d_call: TRBD2
j_call: TRBJ2-7
cdr3_nt: TGTGCCAGCAGCCAAGGACTAGTGTCTCCCTTCTACGAGCAGTACTTC
cdr3_aa: CASSQGLVSPFYEQYF

v_call: TRBV19
clone_size: .
d_call: .
j_call: TRBJ1-2
cdr3_nt: TGTGCCAGTAGTATAGATCTCCCGCGGGGCGAAAACTATGGCTACACCTTC
cdr3_aa: CASSIDLPRGENYGYTF

v_call: TRBV4-1
clone_size: .
d_call: .
j_call: TRBJ2-7
cdr3_nt: TGCGCCAGCAGCCAAGAGGGAGCCCCAACGAACGAGCAGTACTTC
cdr3_aa: CASSQEGAPTNEQYF

v_call: TRBV19
clone_size: few
d_call: .
j_call: TRBJ2-7
cdr3_nt: TGTGCCAGTAGTATAGAGGTCGGGATATACGAGCAGTACTTC
cdr3_aa: CASSIEVGIYEQYF

v_call: TRBV10-3
clone_size: .
d_call: .
j_call: TRBJ2-7
cdr3_nt: TGTGCCATCAGTAGCGGGCGGGACTCCTACGAGCAGTACTTC
cdr3_aa: CAISSGRDSYEQYF

v_call: TRBV6-1
clone_size: .
d_call: .
j_call: TRBJ2-5
cdr3_nt: TGTGCCAGCACCCCCAACCTTGGGCAGCAAGAGACCCAGTACTTC
cdr3_aa: CASTPNLGQQETQYF

v_call: TRBV7-2
clone_size: .
d_call: TRBD2
j_call: TRBJ2-3
cdr3_nt: TGTGCCAGCAGCCTCAACGCGGGACTAGCGGGAGGAGATACGCAGTATTTT
cdr3_aa: CASSLNAGLAGGDTQYF

v_call: TRBV5-4
clone_size: .
d_call: .
j_call: TRBJ2-7
cdr3_nt: TGTGCCAGCAGCGACCGGGATTATAAAAGCGGGTCCTACGAGCAGTACTTC
cdr3_aa: CASSDRDYKSGSYEQYF

v_call: TRBV2
clone_size: few
d_call: TRBD1
j_call: TRBJ2-7
cdr3_nt: TGTGCCAGCGGGACAGCCTACGAGCAGTACTTC
cdr3_aa: CASGTAYEQYF

v_call: TRBV5-1
clone_size: .
d_call: TRBD2
j_call: TRBJ2-1
cdr3_nt: TGCGCCAGCAGCTTGGGAACTAGCGGGGGCTACAATGGGCAGTTCTTC
cdr3_aa: CASSLGTSGGYNGQFF

v_call: TRBV11-2
clone_size: .
d_call: .
j_call: TRBJ2-7
cdr3_nt: TGTGCCAGCAGCCCGTTGCAGGGTAGCTCCTACGAGCAGTACTTC
cdr3_aa: CASSPLQGSSYEQYF

v_call: TRBV4-3
clone_size: .
d_call: .
j_call: TRBJ1-1
cdr3_nt: TGCGCCAGCAGCCAAGATCGGGGGGGGGAGAACACTGAAGCTTTCTTT
cdr3_aa: CASSQDRGGENTEAFF

v_call: TRBV5-6
clone_size: .
d_call: TRBD1
j_call: TRBJ2-5
cdr3_nt: TGTGCCAGCAGCCAACCGGAGACAGGGTTCCAAGAGACCCAGTACTTC
cdr3_aa: CASSQPETGFQETQYF

v_call: TRBV5-4
clone_size: .
d_call: TRBD2
j_call: TRBJ2-7
cdr3_nt: TGTGCCAGCAGCTCGGGACTAAGCACGTCCGAGCAGTACTTC
cdr3_aa: CASSSGLSTSEQYF

v_call: TRBV19
clone_size: few
d_call: TRBD1
j_call: TRBJ1-2
cdr3_nt: TGTGCCAGTAGGCTACCGGGACAGGGAGGCTACACCTTC
cdr3_aa: CASRLPGQGGYTF

v_call: TRBV5-1
clone_size: .
d_call: .
j_call: TRBJ1-2
cdr3_nt: TGCGCCAGCAGCTTAGAGGTAGTTTCCTATGGCTACACCTTC
cdr3_aa: CASSLEVVSYGYTF

v_call: TRBV19
clone_size: .
d_call: .
j_call: TRBJ2-5
cdr3_nt: TGTGCCAGTAGTGAAAGATCCTGGGAGGAGACCCAGTACTTC
cdr3_aa: CASSERSWEETQYF

v_call: TRBV19
clone_size: .
d_call: .
j_call: TRBJ1-4
cdr3_nt: TGTGCCAGTAGGGTGACCTTCGCACGGGATGAAAAACTGTTTTTT
cdr3_aa: CASRVTFARDEKLFF

v_call: TRBV19
clone_size: .
d_call: TRBD1
j_call: TRBJ2-2
cdr3_nt: TGTGCCACCCACAGGGGGCTCAACACCGGGGAGCTGTTTTTT
cdr3_aa: CATHRGLNTGELFF

v_call: TRBV19
clone_size: .
d_call: .
j_call: TRBJ1-2
cdr3_nt: TGTGCCAGTAGTATAGATCAATGGGGGCGGAGACGTGGCTACACCTTC
cdr3_aa: CASSIDQWGRRRGYTF

v_call: TRBV29-1
clone_size: few
d_call: .
j_call: TRBJ1-5
cdr3_nt: TGCAGCGTTTCAGGGGGCAATCAGCCCCAGCATTTT
cdr3_aa: CSVSGGNQPQHF

v_call: TRBV19
clone_size: .
d_call: .
j_call: TRBJ1-1
cdr3_nt: TGTGCCAGTAGGGGCTACACTGAAGCTTTCTTT
cdr3_aa: CASRGYTEAFF

v_call: TRBV2
clone_size: .
d_call: .
j_call: TRBJ2-3
cdr3_nt: TGTGCCAGCGCCCGTCTACAGGGAGAGACAGATACGCAGTATTTT
cdr3_aa: CASARLQGETDTQYF

v_call: TRBV7-9
clone_size: .
d_call: .
j_call: TRBJ2-6
cdr3_nt: TGTGCCAGCAGTCGCAGGGGTGGTGACGGGGCCAACGGCCTGACTTTC
cdr3_aa: CASSRRGGDGANGLTF

v_call: TRBV5-1
clone_size: .
d_call: TRBD2
j_call: TRBJ2-3
cdr3_nt: TGCGCCAGCAGCGGAGGCGGGAGGACAGATACGCAGTATTTT
cdr3_aa: CASSGGGRTDTQYF

v_call: TRBV7-2
clone_size: .
d_call: .
j_call: TRBJ1-1
cdr3_nt: TGTGCCAGCAGCCCCCGGGGGAGAGAAGCTTTCTTT
cdr3_aa: CASSPRGREAFF

v_call: TRBV9
clone_size: few
d_call: TRBD2
j_call: TRBJ2-3
cdr3_nt: TGTGCCAGCAGCCCCGGGGGAAGCGGGAGCGTCGGAGATACGCAGTATTTT
cdr3_aa: CASSPGGSGSVGDTQYF

v_call: TRBV2
clone_size: .
d_call: .
j_call: TRBJ2-5
cdr3_nt: TGTGCCAGCAAGGAGGGAGAGACCCAGTACTTC
cdr3_aa: CASKEGETQYF

v_call: TRBV27
clone_size: few
d_call: .
j_call: TRBJ1-1
cdr3_nt: TGTGCCAGCAGTCCTCCCCCGTCCTTGAACACTGAAGCTTTCTTT
cdr3_aa: CASSPPPSLNTEAFF

v_call: TRBV11-2
clone_size: .
d_call: TRBD1
j_call: TRBJ2-2
cdr3_nt: TGTGCCAGCAGCTATGGGACAGGGGGTACGACCGGGGAGCTGTTTTTT
cdr3_aa: CASSYGTGGTTGELFF

v_call: TRBV11-3
clone_size: .
d_call: .
j_call: TRBJ2-5
cdr3_nt: TGTGCCAGCAGCTTAGGTTCAGGGTACCAAGAGACCCAGTACTTC
cdr3_aa: CASSLGSGYQETQYF

v_call: TRBV30
clone_size: .
d_call: .
j_call: TRBJ1-2
cdr3_nt: TGTGCCTGGAGTGTACTTGGGCAAGGCTACACCTTC
cdr3_aa: CAWSVLGQGYTF